The 3 T cell receptor beta chains below come from one sample, sequenced in a study of T cells in Graves' hyperthyroidism and ophthalmopathy. From RNA transcripts, TCR beta CDR3 regions were amplified. RT-PCR in the first round (using the HTBI primer set) targeted the TCR CDR3. TCRdb independently ran MiXCR on the multiplex PCR reads; one entry per CDR3 protein. The data hold about 600,000 distinct CDR3 sequences, with roughly 15% observed a single time. The sequencing sample was made of blood. These receptors originate from a woman in her 40s with Graves' ophthalmopathy.

In this sample, this clonotype turned up a few times. J is TRBJ1-6 and V is TRBV10-3; D not certain. Germline-derived CDR1 and CDR2 are ENHRY and SYGVKD. This CDR3 comprises 13 residues. V was trimmed by 7 bases and J by 8 bases, leaving 12 bases between them. The CDR3 is CAINLGGDSPLHF. CDR3 sequence (DNA): TGTGCCATCAATTTAGGCGGGGATTCACCCCTCCACTTT.

Only a few counts were recorded for this clonotype. V is TRBV7-2 and J is TRBJ2-5, with 11 bases fitting TRBD2. The V gene end was trimmed by 5 bases and the J gene end by 5 bases; junction bases not matched to a gene: 16. The CDR3 is made up of 18 amino acids. The germline CDR1 and CDR2 sequences are SGHTA and FQGNSA. The CDR3 coding sequence is TGTGCCAGCAGCCCCGGAGGCCTAGCGGGGGGCGGGGGGGAGACCCAGTACTTC. Translation gives CASSPGGLAGGGGETQYF.

This sequence joins TRBV20-1 and TRBJ2-3; D may be TRBD1 or TRBD2 (9 bases each). V shed 5 bases and J shed 4 bases, with 19 bases lying between them. CDR1 is DFQATT and CDR2 is SNEGSKA in the germline V gene (reference sequence). CDR3 size: 15 residues. CDR3 amino acids: CSADTGGGGADTQYF. The DNA for the CDR3 is TGCAGTGCTGATACAGGGGGCGGGGGGGCAGATACGCAGTATTTT.